Listed here are 14 T cell receptor beta chains from one sample, sequenced in a study of Tregs in tolerant kidney transplant recipients. Mixed chimerism was transient after nonmyeloablative marrow transplants from related graft donors. Sequencing was performed with immunoSEQ multiplex PCR; in TCRdb, only in-frame clones are kept and a portion is missing. Seen in this sample are under 35,000 clones; the ten most common clones hold 1.5% to 2%. The sample was CD4+ T cells from blood (PBMCs), taken 24 months after the transplant. The receptors stem from a human patient who received a combined kidney and bone marrow transplant. Some T cells may be the graft donor's.

Comments on this clone: The sequenced fragment ends 3 residues before the CDR3 boundary, so the rest is inferred from the germline J gene. The gene calls are TRBV5-3 and TRBJ1-3; D unclear. TRBV5-3 is an ORF for which the function is uncertain. The CDR3 sequence is 12 residues long. V lost 0 bases, J lost 9 bases, and 7 bases lay in between. The DNA read from the CDR3 is TGTGCCAGAAGCTTGGGCGAGCGCACC. It yields the protein CARSLGERT. The full CDR3 reads CARSLGERTIYF.

Note on this clone: The CDR3 end is not reached by the read, which stops 3 residues before it; the germline J gene fills it in. The chain links TRBV7-9 to TRBJ1-1; possible D gene TRBD1, 6 bases. The CDR3 contains 15 residues. Trimming removed 5 bases at V and 4 bases at J, with 17 bases between. Per germline, CDR1 SEHNR and CDR2 FQNEAQ (reference sequence). This chain's CDR3 is CASSRGATGSTEAFF. The sequenced part of the CDR3 DNA is TGTGCCAGCAGCCGCGGCGCCACAGGGAGCACTGAA.

Turning to this clone: The DNA ends 3 residues before the CDR3 does, and the rest of the CDR3 is filled in from the germline J gene. This sequence joins TRBV30 and TRBJ1-5, with 8 bases that match TRBD1. The CDR3 is 14 amino acids. V shed 0 bases and J 3 bases; nucleotides not matched to a gene: 1. Germline V gives CDR1 GTSNPN, CDR2 SVGIG (reference sequence). The CDR3 DNA, read in part, is TGTGCCTGGAGTGTGACAGGGGCCAATCAGCCC. This sequence encodes CAWSVTGANQP. The entire CDR3 reads CAWSVTGANQPQHF.

Turning to this clone: The CDR3 end is not reached by the read, which stops 3 residues before it; the germline J gene fills it in. V is TRBV4-1 and J is TRBJ1-5; TRBD1 matches at 8 bases. Germline values: CDR1 MGHRA, CDR2 YSYEKL. The CDR3 extends over 17 amino acids. V lost 6 bases and J lost 0; bases outside the gene matches: 10. The covered CDR3 bases are TGCGCCAGCAGTAACGGACAGGGAGGTGTTAGCAATCAGCCC. The encoded protein is CASSNGQGGVSNQP. The entire CDR3 reads CASSNGQGGVSNQPQHF.

CDR3 protein: CASSGDLTSTDTQYF. The DNA read from the CDR3 is TGTGCCAGCAGCGGGGACTTAACTAGCACAGATACG. The V gene is TRBV2, the J gene TRBJ2-3, with D possibly TRBD2 on 6 matching bases. The missing CDR3 end, 3 residues past where the read stops, is filled in from the germline J gene. The CDR3 spans 15 residues. V was pared by 6 bases and J by 0 bases, with 13 bases between. The germline CDR1 and CDR2 sequences are SNHLY and FYNNEI.

Turning to this clone: The read ends 3 residues shy of where the CDR3 ends; the end is completed using the germline J gene. This chain joins TRBV9 and TRBJ2-1, with TRBD2 matching 13 bases. The CDR3 consists of 16 residues. The trim removed 8 bases at V and 3 bases at J, leaving 8 bases unmatched. The germline gives CDR1 SGDLS, CDR2 YYNGEE. The CDR3 loop is CASGLAGAQIYNEQFF. Partial CDR3 DNA: TGTGCCAGTGGACTAGCGGGAGCCCAGATCTACAATGAG.

Concerning this clone itself: The CDR3 end falls 3 residues outside the read, so it is completed with the germline J gene. The chain has TRBV7-2 and TRBJ1-5; D may be TRBD1 (5 bases). This CDR3 has 15 amino acids. Germline lookup yields CDR1 SGHTA and CDR2 FQGNSA. V lost 4 bases, J lost 6 bases, and 16 bases lay in between. The part of the CDR3 DNA that was read is TGTGCCAGCAGCTCCGGGACTGGCGGGTGTCAGCCC. It codes for CASSSGTGGCQP. The whole CDR3 reads CASSSGTGGCQPQHF.

Note on this clone: The CDR3 extends 3 residues past the end of the read, so its final part is completed from the germline J gene. V gene TRBV29-1 combines with J gene TRBJ1-5; 12 bases are shared with TRBD1. Per the germline V gene, CDR1 is SQVTM and CDR2 is ANQGSEA. Losses at the gene ends were 6 bases for V and 5 bases for J; bases not matched to a gene: 5. The CDR3 has 14 residues. The DNA read from the CDR3 is TGCAGCGTGGCCGGGACAGGGGGCGATCAGCCC. Protein: CSVAGTGGDQP. The entire CDR3 protein reads CSVAGTGGDQPQHF.

According to its frequency, this clone is medium-sized. The sequence runs out 3 residues before the end of the CDR3; the remainder is reconstructed from the germline J gene. The chain has TRBV5-1 and TRBJ1-1, with 7 positions matching TRBD1. This CDR3 is 14 amino acids long. V lost 4 bases to trimming and J lost 4 bases; unmatched junction nucleotides: 7. Per germline, CDR1 SGHRS and CDR2 YFSETQ. The CDR3 loop is CASSDAQGTTEAFF. The part of the CDR3 DNA that was read is TGCGCCAGCAGCGACGCACAGGGGACCACTGAA.

Remarks on this clone: Sequencing ends 3 residues short of the CDR3 end; the germline J gene provides the rest. The chain employs TRBV19 and TRBJ2-7, with TRBD2 matching 12 bases. The V segment lost 6 bases and the J segment 3 bases; nucleotides outside the gene matches: 3. Germline V CDR1 and CDR2: LNHDA, SQIVND (reference sequence). CDR3 length equals 14 residues. CDR3 DNA, as far as it was read: TGTGCCAGTAGCGGACTAGCGGGAAACTACGAG. Translated: CASSGLAGNYE. The CDR3 as a whole reads CASSGLAGNYEQYF.

Regarding this clone: Read coverage stops 3 residues before the CDR3 terminus; the germline J gene supplies the remainder. The rearrangement links TRBV20-1 to TRBJ2-1, with 8 bases that match TRBD2. V lost 5 bases to trimming and J lost 8 bases; unmatched junction nucleotides: 11. Germline CDR1 DFQATT, CDR2 SNEGSKA (reference sequence). The CDR3 loop spans 14 amino acids. The CDR3 here is CSALRTSSVHEQFF. The CDR3 bases that were read are TGCAGTGCTCTACGGACTAGCAGTGTACATGAG.

Points on this clone: The DNA ends 3 residues before the CDR3 does, and the rest of the CDR3 is filled in from the germline J gene. The V and J genes are TRBV29-1 and TRBJ2-1; a weak D match, TRBD2 (7 bases). The germline V gene has CDR1 SQVTM and CDR2 ANQGSEA. The ends were cut back, 7 bases at V and 8 bases at J, with 18 bases in the middle. The CDR3 loop spans 13 amino acids. The CDR3 DNA, read in part, is TGCAGCGCCGAGGGGGGGAGTGTCTATGAG. It translates to CSAEGGSVYE. In full, the CDR3 is CSAEGGSVYEQFF.

With respect to this clone: The observed sequence ends 3 residues before the CDR3 terminus, with the missing tail filled in from the germline J gene. The chain recombines TRBV7-2 with TRBJ2-7; perhaps TRBD1 as D (6 bases). The germline gives CDR1 SGHTA, CDR2 FQGNSA. This CDR3 region has 14 residues. Trimming stripped 5 bases from V and 3 bases from J, with 14 bases between. CDR3 in amino acids: CASSPDRFRYEQYF. CDR3 DNA, as far as it was read: TGTGCCAGCAGCCCTGACAGGTTTCGCTACGAG.

About this clone itself: The read ends 3 residues shy of where the CDR3 ends; the end is completed using the germline J gene. This sequence joins TRBV30 and TRBJ2-1, with 9 bases fitting TRBD2. This CDR3 is built from 17 residues. V lost 5 bases to trimming and J lost 1 base; unmatched junction nucleotides: 12. Germline V gives CDR1 GTSNPN, CDR2 SVGIG (reference sequence). The sequenced CDR3 bases are TGTGCCTGGCGGACTAGCGATTTAGGATTGTCCTACAATGAG. It specifies CAWRTSDLGLSYNE. The entire CDR3 reads CAWRTSDLGLSYNEQFF. Variable domain in full (rest from reference TRBV30 and TRBJ2-1): SQTIHQWPATLVQPVGSPLSLECTVEGTSNPNLYWYRQAAGRGLQLLFYSVGIGQISSEVPQNLSASRPQDRQFILSSKKLLLSDSGFYLCAWRTSDLGLSYNEQFFGPGTRLTVL.